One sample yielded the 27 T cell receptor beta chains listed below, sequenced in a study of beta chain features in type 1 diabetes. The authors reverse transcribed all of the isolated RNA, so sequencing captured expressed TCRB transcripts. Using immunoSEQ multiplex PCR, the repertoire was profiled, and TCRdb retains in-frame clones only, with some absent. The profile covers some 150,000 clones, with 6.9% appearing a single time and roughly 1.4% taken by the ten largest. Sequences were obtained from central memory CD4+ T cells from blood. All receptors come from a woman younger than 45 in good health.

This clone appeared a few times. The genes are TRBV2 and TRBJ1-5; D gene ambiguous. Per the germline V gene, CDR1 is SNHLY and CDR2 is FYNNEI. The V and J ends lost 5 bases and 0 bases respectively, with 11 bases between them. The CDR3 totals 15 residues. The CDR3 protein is CASSSGRNSNQPQHF. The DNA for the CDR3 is TGTGCCAGCAGTTCTGGGAGAAATAGCAATCAGCCCCAGCATTTT.

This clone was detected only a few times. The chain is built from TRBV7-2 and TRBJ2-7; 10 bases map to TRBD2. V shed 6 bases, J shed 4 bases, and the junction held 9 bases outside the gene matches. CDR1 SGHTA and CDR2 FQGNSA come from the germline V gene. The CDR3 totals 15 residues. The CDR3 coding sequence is TGTGCCAGCAGGTTACAAGCGGGAGGGCCTTACGAGCAGTACTTC. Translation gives CASRLQAGGPYEQYF.

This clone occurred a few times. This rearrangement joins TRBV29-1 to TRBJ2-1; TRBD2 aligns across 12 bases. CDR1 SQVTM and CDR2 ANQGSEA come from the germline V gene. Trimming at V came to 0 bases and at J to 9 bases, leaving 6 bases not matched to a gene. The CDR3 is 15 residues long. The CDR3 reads CSVEDQGLAGGEQFF. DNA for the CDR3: TGCAGCGTTGAAGATCAGGGACTAGCGGGTGGTGAGCAGTTCTTC.

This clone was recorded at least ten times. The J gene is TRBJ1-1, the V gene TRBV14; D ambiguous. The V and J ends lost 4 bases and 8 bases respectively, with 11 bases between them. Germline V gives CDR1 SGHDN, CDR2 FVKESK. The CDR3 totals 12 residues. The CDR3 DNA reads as TGTGCCAGCAGCCGCCGGTCTTCCGAAGCTTTCTTT. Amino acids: CASSRRSSEAFF. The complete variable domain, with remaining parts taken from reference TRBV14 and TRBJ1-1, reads EAGVTQFPSHSVIEKGQTVTLRCDPISGHDNLYWYRRVMGKEIKFLLHFVKESKQDESGMPNNRFLAERTGGTYSTLKVQPAELEDSGVYFCASSRRSSEAFFGQGTRLTVV.

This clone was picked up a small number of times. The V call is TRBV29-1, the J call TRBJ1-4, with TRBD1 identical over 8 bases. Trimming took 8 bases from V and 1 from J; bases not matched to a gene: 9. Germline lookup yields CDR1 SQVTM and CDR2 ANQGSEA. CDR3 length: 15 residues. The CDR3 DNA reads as TGCAGCACGTTGGGGGGACAGGAAACTAATGAAAAACTGTTTTTT. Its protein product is CSTLGGQETNEKLFF.

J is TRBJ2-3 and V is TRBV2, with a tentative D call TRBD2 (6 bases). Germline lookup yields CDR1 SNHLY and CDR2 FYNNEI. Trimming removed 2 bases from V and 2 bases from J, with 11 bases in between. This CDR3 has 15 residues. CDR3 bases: TGTGCCAGCAGTGAACCGGGACTCATCACAGATACGCAGTATTTT. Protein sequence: CASSEPGLITDTQYF. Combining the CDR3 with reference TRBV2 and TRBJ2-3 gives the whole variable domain EPEVTQTPSHQVTQMGQEVILRCVPISNHLYFYWYRQILGQKVEFLVSFYNNEISEKSEIFDDQFSVERPDGSNFTLKIRSTKLEDSAMYFCASSEPGLITDTQYFGPGTRLTVL.

CDR3 DNA sequence: TGTGCCAGTAGACTAAATAGGCGGACAGGAAAAGACACCGGGGAGCTGTTTTTT. Amino acids: CASRLNRRTGKDTGELFF. The chain joins TRBV19 to TRBJ2-2; 7 bases are shared with TRBD1. V gave up 6 bases and J gave up 3 bases; unmatched junction bases: 16. In germline, CDR1 is LNHDA, CDR2 SQIVND (reference sequence). The length of the CDR3 is 18 residues.

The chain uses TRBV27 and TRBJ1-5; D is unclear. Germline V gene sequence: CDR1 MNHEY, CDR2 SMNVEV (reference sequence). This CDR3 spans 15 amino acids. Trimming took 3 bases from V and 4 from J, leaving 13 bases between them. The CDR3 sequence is CASSLTRVGNQPQHF. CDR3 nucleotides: TGTGCCAGCAGTTTGACTAGGGTGGGAAATCAGCCCCAGCATTTT.

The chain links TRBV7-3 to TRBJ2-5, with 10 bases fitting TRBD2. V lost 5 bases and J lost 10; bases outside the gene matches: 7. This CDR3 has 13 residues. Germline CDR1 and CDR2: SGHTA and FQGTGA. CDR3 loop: CASSPVASGSQYF. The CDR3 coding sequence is TGTGCCAGCAGCCCTGTCGCTAGCGGGAGCCAGTACTTC. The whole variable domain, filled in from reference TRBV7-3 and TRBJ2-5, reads GAGVSQTPSNKVTEKGKYVELRCDPISGHTALYWYRQSLGQGPEFLIYFQGTGAADDSGLPNDRFFAVRPEGSVSTLKIQRTERGDSAVYLCASSPVASGSQYFGPGTRLLVL.

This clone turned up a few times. The CDR3 nucleotides read TGTGCCAGCAGTTTCCTCAGCACAGATACGCAGTATTTT. Protein product: CASSFLSTDTQYF. The V call is TRBV27, the J call TRBJ2-3; no clear D. The CDR3 contains 13 residues. Looked up from germline, CDR1 is MNHEY and CDR2 is SMNVEV (reference sequence). V was pared by 3 bases and J by 0 bases, with 4 bases between.

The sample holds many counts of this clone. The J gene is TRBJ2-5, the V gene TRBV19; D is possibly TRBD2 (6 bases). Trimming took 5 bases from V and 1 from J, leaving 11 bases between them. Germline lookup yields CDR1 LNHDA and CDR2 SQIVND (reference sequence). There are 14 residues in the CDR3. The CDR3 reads CASSPRTTQETQYF. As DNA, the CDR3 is TGTGCCAGTAGTCCCCGGACTACCCAAGAGACCCAGTACTTC. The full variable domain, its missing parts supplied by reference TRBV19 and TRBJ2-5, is DGGITQSPKYLFRKEGQNVTLSCEQNLNHDAMYWYRQDPGQGLRLIYYSQIVNDFQKGDIAEGYSVSREKKESFPLTVTSAQKNPTAFYLCASSPRTTQETQYFGPGTRLLVL.

Here the CDR3 DNA reads TGTGCCAGCAGCCTTAGCGGGAGTGGCCGGAATGAGCAGTTCTTC. Protein sequence: CASSLSGSGRNEQFF. V usage is TRBV11-2 and J usage is TRBJ2-1, with 9 nucleotides matching TRBD2. V shed 5 bases and J 7 bases; nucleotides not matched to a gene: 9. The CDR3 runs to 15 residues. Per germline, CDR1 SGHAT and CDR2 FQNNGV.

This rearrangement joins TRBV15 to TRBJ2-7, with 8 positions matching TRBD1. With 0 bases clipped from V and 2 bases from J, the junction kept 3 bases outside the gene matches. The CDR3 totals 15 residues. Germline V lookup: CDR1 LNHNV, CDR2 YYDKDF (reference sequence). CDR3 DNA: TGTGCCACCAGCAGAGAACCGGGACAGGCCTACGAGCAGTACTTC. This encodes CATSREPGQAYEQYF.

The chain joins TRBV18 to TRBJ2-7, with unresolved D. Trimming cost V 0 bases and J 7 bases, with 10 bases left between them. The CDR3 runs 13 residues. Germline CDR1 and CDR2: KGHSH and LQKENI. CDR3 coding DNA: TGTGCCAGCTCACCACCAAACGAGGCAGAGCAGTACTTC. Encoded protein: CASSPPNEAEQYF.

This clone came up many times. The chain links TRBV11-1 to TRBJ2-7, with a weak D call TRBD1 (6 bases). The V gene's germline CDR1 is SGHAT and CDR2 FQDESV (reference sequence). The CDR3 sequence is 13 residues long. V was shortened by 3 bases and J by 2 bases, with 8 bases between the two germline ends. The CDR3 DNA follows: TGTGCCAGCAGCTTTGGACAGACCTACGAGCAGTACTTC. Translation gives CASSFGQTYEQYF.

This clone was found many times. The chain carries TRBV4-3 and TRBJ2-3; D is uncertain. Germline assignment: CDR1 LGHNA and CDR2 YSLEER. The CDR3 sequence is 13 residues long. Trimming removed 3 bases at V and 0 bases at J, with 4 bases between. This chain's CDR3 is CASSQASTDTQYF. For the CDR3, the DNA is TGCGCCAGCAGCCAGGCTAGCACAGATACGCAGTATTTT.

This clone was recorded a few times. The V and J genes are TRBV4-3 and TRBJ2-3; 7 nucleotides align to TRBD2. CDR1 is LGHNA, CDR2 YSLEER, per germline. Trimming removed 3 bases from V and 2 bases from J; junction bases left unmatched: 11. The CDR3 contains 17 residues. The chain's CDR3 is CASSQTRHGGYTDTQYF. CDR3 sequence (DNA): TGCGCCAGCAGCCAGACGAGACACGGGGGGTACACAGATACGCAGTATTTT.

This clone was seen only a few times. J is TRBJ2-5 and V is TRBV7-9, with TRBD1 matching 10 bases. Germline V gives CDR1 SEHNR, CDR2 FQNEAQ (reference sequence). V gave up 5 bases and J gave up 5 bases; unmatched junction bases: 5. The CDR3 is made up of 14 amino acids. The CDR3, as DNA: TGTGCCAGCAGCCCCGGGACAGGGGTGGAGACCCAGTACTTC. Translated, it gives CASSPGTGVETQYF.

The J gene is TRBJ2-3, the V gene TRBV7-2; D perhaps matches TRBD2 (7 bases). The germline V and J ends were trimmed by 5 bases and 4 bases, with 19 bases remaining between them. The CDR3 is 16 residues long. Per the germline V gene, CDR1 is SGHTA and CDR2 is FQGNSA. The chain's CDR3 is CASSPGWGAGADTQYF. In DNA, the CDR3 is TGTGCCAGCAGCCCTGGGTGGGGGGCGGGAGCAGATACGCAGTATTTT.

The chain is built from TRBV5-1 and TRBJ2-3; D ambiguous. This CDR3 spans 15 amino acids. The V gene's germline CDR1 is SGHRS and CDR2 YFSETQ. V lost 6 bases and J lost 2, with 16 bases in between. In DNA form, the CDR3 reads TGCGCCAGCATTTTTGGTAGCCTTCACACAGATACGCAGTATTTT. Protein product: CASIFGSLHTDTQYF.

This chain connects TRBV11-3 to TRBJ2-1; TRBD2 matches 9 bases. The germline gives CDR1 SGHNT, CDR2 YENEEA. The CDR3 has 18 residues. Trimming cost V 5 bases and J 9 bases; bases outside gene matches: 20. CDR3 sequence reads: CASSPGKGAGGRVGEQFF. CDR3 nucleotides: TGTGCCAGCAGCCCGGGCAAGGGTGCGGGCGGGAGGGTTGGTGAGCAGTTCTTC.

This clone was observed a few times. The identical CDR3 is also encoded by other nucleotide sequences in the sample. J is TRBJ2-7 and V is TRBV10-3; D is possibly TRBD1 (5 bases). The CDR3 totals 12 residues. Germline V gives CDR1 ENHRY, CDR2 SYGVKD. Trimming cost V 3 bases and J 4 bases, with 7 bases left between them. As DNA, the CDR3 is TGTGCCATCAGTGATCAGGGTTACGAGCAGTACTTC. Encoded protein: CAISDQGYEQYF.

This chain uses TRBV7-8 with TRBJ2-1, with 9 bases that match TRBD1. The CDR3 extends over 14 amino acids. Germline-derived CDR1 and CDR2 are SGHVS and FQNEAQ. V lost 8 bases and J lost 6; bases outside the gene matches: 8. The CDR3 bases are TGTGCCAGCCTCCGGGACAGGGTAGGCAATGAGCAGTTCTTC. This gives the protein CASLRDRVGNEQFF.

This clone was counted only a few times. The CDR3 region is CASSVGGKSNEQFF. The CDR3 DNA reads TGTGCCAGCAGCGTAGGAGGAAAGAGCAATGAGCAGTTCTTC. This sequence joins TRBV9 and TRBJ2-1, with D unclear. With 0 bases removed from V and 6 bases from J, the gap between germline ends came to 10 bases. CDR1 and CDR2 (germline): SGDLS, YYNGEE. The CDR3 totals 14 residues. Based on the CDR3 plus reference TRBV9 and TRBJ2-1, the full variable domain is DSGVTQTPKHLITATGQRVTLRCSPRSGDLSVYWYQQSLDQGLQFLIQYYNGEERAKGNILERFSAQQFPDLHSELNLSSLELGDSALYFCASSVGGKSNEQFFGPGTRLTVL.

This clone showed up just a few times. The CDR3 reads CASTPPGTPYGYTF. The CDR3 region has the DNA TGTGCCAGCACGCCTCCGGGGACACCGTATGGCTACACCTTC. The V call is TRBV6-6, the J call TRBJ1-2, with D perhaps TRBD1 (6 bases). V lost 7 bases to trimming and J lost 5 bases, with 17 bases between them. CDR1 and CDR2 (germline): MNHNY, SVGAGI (reference sequence). This CDR3 is built from 14 residues.

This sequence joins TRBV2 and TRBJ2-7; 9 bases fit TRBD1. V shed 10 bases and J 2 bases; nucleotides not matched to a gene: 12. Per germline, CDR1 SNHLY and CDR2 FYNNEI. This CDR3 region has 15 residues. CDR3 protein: CATSRNRGQTYEQYF. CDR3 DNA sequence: TGTGCCACCTCCCGAAACAGGGGGCAGACCTACGAGCAGTACTTC.

The CDR3 sequence is CASGLAGRYEQYF. In nucleotides, the CDR3 is TGTGCTTCGGGACTAGCGGGTCGGTATGAGCAGTACTTC. The rearrangement joins TRBV19 to TRBJ2-7, with 12 nucleotides matching TRBD2. The CDR3 spans 13 residues. Germline V gene sequence: CDR1 LNHDA, CDR2 SQIVND (reference sequence).